The rows below give T cell receptor beta chains drawn from one sample of a study of blood T cell repertoires in COVID-19. Only in-frame clones appear in the TCRdb table, and some are missing; sequencing was by immunoSEQ multiplex PCR. The table has 300,000 to 400,000 clones, 88% seen once. The sequencing input was PBMCs or T cells enriched from blood (not recorded which). The receptor source for this set is a woman aged 25 to 45 with acute COVID-19. The CDR3 runs from the conserved cysteine through the conserved F or W. D genes are given only for firm matches. Size values are once, few and many counts, or a class for expanded clones, and some rows have none.

j_gene	v_gene	d_gene	abundance	CDR3nt	CDR3aa
TRBJ1-4	TRBV20-1	TRBD1	-	TGCAGTGCTAGTTCCGGGACAGGGCCTGAAAAACTGTTTTTT	CSASSGTGPEKLFF
TRBJ2-7	TRBV19	-	-	TGTGCCAGTAGTATAGATCATACGAAACACTACTACGAGCAGTACTTC	CASSIDHTKHYYEQYF
TRBJ2-3	TRBV2	TRBD2	-	TGTGCCAGCAGTCCGACTAGCGGGGGCCTCCTATATAGCACAGATACGCAGTATTTT	CASSPTSGGLLYSTDTQYF
TRBJ1-1	TRBV24-1	-	-	TGTGCCACCAGTGACCTGACTGCTAACACTGAAGCTTTCTTT	CATSDLTANTEAFF
TRBJ2-1	TRBV6-5	-	-	TGTGCCAGCAGGCGCCTAGGCTCATACAATGAGCAGTTCTTC	CASRRLGSYNEQFF
TRBJ2-3	TRBV7-9	TRBD2	few	TGTGCCAGCAGCTTGGGACTAGCAACAGATACGCAGTATTTT	CASSLGLATDTQYF
TRBJ2-7	TRBV10-2	-	once	TGCGCCAGCAGTGAATTGGGGTCAGGGAAGTACTTC	CASSELGSGKYF
TRBJ1-6	TRBV27	TRBD1	-	TGTGCCAGCAGTTTATCCCGGTACTTTGACAGGGGGCTCTCACCCCTCCACTTT	CASSLSRYFDRGLSPLHF
TRBJ1-1	TRBV7-9	-	-	TGTGCCAGCAGCTTCCAGGGAGGGAACACTGAAGCTTTCTTT	CASSFQGGNTEAFF
TRBJ2-1	TRBV2	TRBD2	few	TGTGCCAGCAGCCGCCTTAGCGGGGGCTCCTACAATGAGCAGTTCTTC	CASSRLSGGSYNEQFF
TRBJ1-3	TRBV5-4	TRBD1	-	TGTGCCAGCAGTCCCAGGGGGGCTAACACCATATATTTT	CASSPRGANTIYF
TRBJ1-1	TRBV18	-	-	TGTGCCAGCTCATCAGACAGGCACACTGAAGCTTTCTTT	CASSSDRHTEAFF
TRBJ1-2	TRBV3-1/TRBV3-2	-	-	TGTGCCAGCAGCCAACAGGGTGTACATGGCTACACCTTC	CASSQQGVHGYTF
TRBJ2-7	TRBV3-1/TRBV3-2	-	-	TGTGCCAGCAGCCAAGAGATACGGTCCTCCTACGAGCAGTACTTC	CASSQEIRSSYEQYF
TRBJ2-5	TRBV6-2/TRBV6-3	TRBD1	-	TGTGCCAGCAGTTCCGGGACAGTGTTCCAAGAGACCCAGTACTTC	CASSSGTVFQETQYF
TRBJ2-7	TRBV2	TRBD1	-	TGTGCCAGCGGGGGACAGGGTTCCTACGAGCAGTACTTC	CASGGQGSYEQYF
TRBJ1-5	TRBV19	-	-	TGTGCCAGTAGTATAGAGAGGAATCAGCCCCAGCATTTT	CASSIERNQPQHF
TRBJ1-1	TRBV19	-	-	TGTGCCAGTTACCGAACAGACACTGAAGCTTTCTTT	CASYRTDTEAFF
TRBJ2-2	TRBV6-5	TRBD1	few	TGTGCCAGCGGGGGAAGGGGGCGAAACACCGGGGAGCTGTTTTTT	CASGGRGRNTGELFF
TRBJ1-5	TRBV10-3	-	-	TGTGCCATCAGTGAGTCGTCCAGGGACTATCAGCCCCAGCATTTT	CAISESSRDYQPQHF
TRBJ2-3	TRBV30	-	-	TGTGCCTGGAGAAACCCCCAGGGCCCCACAGATACGCAGTATTTT	CAWRNPQGPTDTQYF
TRBJ2-2	TRBV27	-	-	TGTGCCAGCAGTTTAGGGCTTTCGAACACCGGGGAGCTGTTTTTT	CASSLGLSNTGELFF
TRBJ2-7	TRBV28	TRBD1	-	TGTGCCAGCAGTTTATTAGGGGGACAGGGGGACGAGCAGTACTTC	CASSLLGGQGDEQYF
TRBJ2-3	TRBV5-1	TRBD2	-	TGCGCCAGCAGCTTGGCACTAGCGGGGGGGAGCACAGATACGCAGTATTTT	CASSLALAGGSTDTQYF
TRBJ1-2	TRBV6-5	-	-	TGTGCCAGCAGTTACCTGCAGGCGGGTGGCTACACCTTC	CASSYLQAGGYTF
TRBJ2-7	TRBV27	TRBD2	-	TGTGCCAGCAGTTCGAGGATGCGGGGGGCCTACGAGCAGTACTTC	CASSSRMRGAYEQYF
TRBJ2-2	TRBV2	TRBD2	-	TGTGCCAGCAGTGGGACCGGGACTACGAACACCGGGGAGCTGTTTTTT	CASSGTGTTNTGELFF
TRBJ2-4	TRBV7-3	TRBD1	-	TGTGCCAGCAGCTCAGGACAGGGTAACATTCAGTACTTC	CASSSGQGNIQYF
TRBJ1-5	TRBV21-1	-	many	TGTGCCAGCAACCACCGGGACAGAGAGACCTATTCCAATCAGCCCCAGCATTTT	CASNHRDRETYSNQPQHF
TRBJ1-6	TRBV14	-	-	TGTGCCAGCAGCCTAAGTGAACAGGGTTACCGCTCCTATAATTCACCCCTCCACTTT	CASSLSEQGYRSYNSPLHF
TRBJ1-2	TRBV9	TRBD1	-	TGTGCCAGCAGCGGAGGACAGGGGCAGGGCTATGGCTACACCTTC	CASSGGQGQGYGYTF
TRBJ2-7	TRBV10-2	TRBD2	-	TGCGCCAGCAGCCCGACTAGCGGAACCTACGAGCAGTACTTC	CASSPTSGTYEQYF